The present T cell receptor beta chain was sequenced within a study of T cell responses to AZD1222 COVID-19 vaccine. This clone came up once. Data came from immunoSEQ multiplex PCR; TCRdb stores just in-frame clones and leaves some out. The data show 140,000 or so clones, under 95% seen once. The CDR3 has 15 amino acids. V shed 0 bases, J shed 1 base, and the junction held 1 base outside the gene matches. The germline V gene encodes CDR1 SGDLS and CDR2 YYNGEE. V and J are TRBV9 and TRBJ1-5; 7 bases agree with TRBD1. The clonotype comes from an adult in good health. The material was peripheral blood, obtained on day 0 of AZD1222 vaccination. This CDR3 reads CASSVGGQSNQPQHF. CDR3 nucleotides: TGTGCCAGCAGCGTAGGGGGACAGAGCAATCAGCCCCAGCATTTT.